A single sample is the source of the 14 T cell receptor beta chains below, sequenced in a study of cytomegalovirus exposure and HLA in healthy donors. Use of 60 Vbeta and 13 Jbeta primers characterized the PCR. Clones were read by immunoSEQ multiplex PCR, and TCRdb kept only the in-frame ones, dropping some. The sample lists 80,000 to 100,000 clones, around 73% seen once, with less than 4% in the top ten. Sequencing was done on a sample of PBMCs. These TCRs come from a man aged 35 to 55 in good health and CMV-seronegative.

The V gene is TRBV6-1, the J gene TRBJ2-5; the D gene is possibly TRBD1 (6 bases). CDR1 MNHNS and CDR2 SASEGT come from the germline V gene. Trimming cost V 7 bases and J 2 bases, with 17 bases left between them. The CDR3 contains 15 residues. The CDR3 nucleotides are TGTGCCAGCACCCTTAGGGGGTCTATTCAAGAGACCCAGTACTTC. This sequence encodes CASTLRGSIQETQYF.

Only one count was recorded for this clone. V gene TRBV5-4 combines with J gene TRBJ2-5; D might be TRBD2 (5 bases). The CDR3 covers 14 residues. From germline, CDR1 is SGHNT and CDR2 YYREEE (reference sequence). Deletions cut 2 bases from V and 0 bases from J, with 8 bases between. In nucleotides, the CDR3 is TGTGCCAGCAGCTTAGACTACAACCAAGAGACCCAGTACTTC. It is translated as CASSLDYNQETQYF.

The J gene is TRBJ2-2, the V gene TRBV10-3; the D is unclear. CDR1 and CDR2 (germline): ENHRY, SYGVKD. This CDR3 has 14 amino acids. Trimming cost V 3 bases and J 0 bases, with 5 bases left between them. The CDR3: CAISEQTNTGELFF. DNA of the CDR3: TGTGCCATCAGTGAACAGACGAACACCGGGGAGCTGTTTTTT.

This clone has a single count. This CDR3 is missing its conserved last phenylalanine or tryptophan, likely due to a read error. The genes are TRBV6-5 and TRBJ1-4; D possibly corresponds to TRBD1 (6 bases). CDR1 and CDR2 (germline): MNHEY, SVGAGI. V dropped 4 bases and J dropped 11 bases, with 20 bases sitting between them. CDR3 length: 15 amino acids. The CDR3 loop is CASSLDRPNFSKLFV. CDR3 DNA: TGTGCCAGCAGTTTGGACAGACCCAACTTCTCGAAACTGTTTGTT.

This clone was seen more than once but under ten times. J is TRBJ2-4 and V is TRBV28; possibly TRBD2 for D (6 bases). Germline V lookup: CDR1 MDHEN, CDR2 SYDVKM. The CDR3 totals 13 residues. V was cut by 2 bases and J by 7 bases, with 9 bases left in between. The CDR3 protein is CASSLGGRNIQYF. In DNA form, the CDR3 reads TGTGCCAGCAGTTTAGGGGGGAGGAACATTCAGTACTTC.

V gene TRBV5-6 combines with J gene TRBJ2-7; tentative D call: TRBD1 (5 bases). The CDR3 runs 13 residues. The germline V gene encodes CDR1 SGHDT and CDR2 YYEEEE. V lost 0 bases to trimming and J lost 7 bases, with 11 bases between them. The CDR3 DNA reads TGTGCCAGCAGCTTGGGGACACCAAGGGAGCAGTACTTC. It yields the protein CASSLGTPREQYF.

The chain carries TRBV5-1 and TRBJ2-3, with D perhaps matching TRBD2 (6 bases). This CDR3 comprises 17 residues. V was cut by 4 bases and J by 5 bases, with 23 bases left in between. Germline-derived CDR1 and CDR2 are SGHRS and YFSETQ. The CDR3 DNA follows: TGCGCCAGCAGCCCGGGTGTATATCAGATCGGGGGAGATACGCAGTATTTT. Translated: CASSPGVYQIGGDTQYF. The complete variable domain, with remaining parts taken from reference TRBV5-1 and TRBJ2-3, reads KAGVTQTPRYLIKTRGQQVTLSCSPISGHRSVSWYQQTPGQGLQFLFEYFSETQRNKGNFPGRFSGRQFSNSRSEMNVSTLELGDSALYLCASSPGVYQIGGDTQYFGPGTRLTVL.

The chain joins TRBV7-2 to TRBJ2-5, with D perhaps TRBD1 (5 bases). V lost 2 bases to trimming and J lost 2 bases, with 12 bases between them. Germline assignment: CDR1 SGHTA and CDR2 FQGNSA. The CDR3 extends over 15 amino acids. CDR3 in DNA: TGTGCCAGCAGCTTATACGTAGCAGGGCAAGAGACCCAGTACTTC. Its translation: CASSLYVAGQETQYF.

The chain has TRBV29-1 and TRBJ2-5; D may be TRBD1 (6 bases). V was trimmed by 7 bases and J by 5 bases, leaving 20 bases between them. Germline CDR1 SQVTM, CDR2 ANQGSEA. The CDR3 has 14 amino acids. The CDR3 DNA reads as TGCAGCGCACGATACGAACAGGGATCGGAGACCCAGTACTTC. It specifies CSARYEQGSETQYF.

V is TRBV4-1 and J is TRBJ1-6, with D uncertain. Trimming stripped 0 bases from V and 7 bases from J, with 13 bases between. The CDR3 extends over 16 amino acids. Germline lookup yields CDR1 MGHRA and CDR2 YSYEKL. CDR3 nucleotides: TGCGCCAGCAGCCAAGATGTGGTACAGCTAAATTCACCCCTCCACTTT. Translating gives CASSQDVVQLNSPLHF.

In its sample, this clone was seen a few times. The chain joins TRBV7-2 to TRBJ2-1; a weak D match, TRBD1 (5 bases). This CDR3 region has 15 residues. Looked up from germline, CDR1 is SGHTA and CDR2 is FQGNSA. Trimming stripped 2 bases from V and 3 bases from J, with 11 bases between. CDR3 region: CASSLQGNLYNEQFF. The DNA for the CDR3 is TGTGCCAGCAGCTTACAGGGCAATCTCTACAATGAGCAGTTCTTC.

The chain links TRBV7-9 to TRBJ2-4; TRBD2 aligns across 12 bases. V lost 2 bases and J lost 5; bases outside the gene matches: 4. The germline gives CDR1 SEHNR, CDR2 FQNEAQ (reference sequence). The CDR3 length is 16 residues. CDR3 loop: CASSLSLAGGENIQYF. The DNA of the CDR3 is TGTGCCAGCAGCTTATCCCTAGCGGGGGGGGAAAACATTCAGTACTTC.

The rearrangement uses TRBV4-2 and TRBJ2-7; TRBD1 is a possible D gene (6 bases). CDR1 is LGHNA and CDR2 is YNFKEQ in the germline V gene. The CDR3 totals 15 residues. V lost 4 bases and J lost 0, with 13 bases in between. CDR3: CASSRDRSSSYEQYF. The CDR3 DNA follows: TGTGCCAGCAGCCGCGACAGGTCCAGCTCCTACGAGCAGTACTTC.

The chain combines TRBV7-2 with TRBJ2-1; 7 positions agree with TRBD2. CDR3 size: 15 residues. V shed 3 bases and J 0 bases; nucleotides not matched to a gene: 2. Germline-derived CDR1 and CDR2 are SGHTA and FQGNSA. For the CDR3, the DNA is TGTGCCAGCAGCTTCCAGCGGGGCTCCTACAATGAGCAGTTCTTC. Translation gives CASSFQRGSYNEQFF.